This TCR beta chain appears in the sequencing data of a study of memory CD4+ T cells and cytomegalovirus serostatus (dated by TCRdb to about 2019). Notes on the research overall: A total of 33 healthy Belgian adults, of whom 9 were CMV seropositive and about 24 were CMV seronegative, were included in the cohort. CD4+ memory TCRbeta repertoires of a Belgian cohort with known cytomegalovirus serostatus were sequenced in order to replicate a published TCR-based CMV serostatus classifier. What the authors observed across the whole study: Results were interpreted as suggesting that the CMV-associated TCR signature is largely present in the CD4+ memory repertoire. Among the 164 previously reported CMV-associated TCRbeta sequences, approximately 70 showed up in the CD4+ memory repertoires, with each one found in between one and five individuals. CMV serostatus prediction reached a median bootstrapped AUC of approximately 0.95 with the original framework and 0.91 with a US-trained random forest. The original-framework classifier achieved a median bootstrapped AUC of about 0.95 with a 95% CI of 0.76-1.00 on the Belgian cohort. Unlike the original study, which covered naive and memory CD4+ and CD8+ populations, the Belgian study sequenced only CD4+CD45RO+ memory cells.

Relative to germline, V is missing 10 bases and J is missing 0 bases, with 9 bases of the junction outside any gene match. From the cysteine up to the phenylalanine, the CDR3 has a length of 14 residues. This entry keeps only the CDR3 DNA: 42 bases, framed from base 1. Sequences MDHEN (CDR1) and SYDVKM (CDR2) are obtained from the germline V gene. A FACSAria II was used to sort memory CD4+ T cells, defined as single viable CD3+CD4+CD8-CD45RO+ cells. To determine CMV serostatus, a Roche Elecsys assay was used that detects serum IgG against CMV pp150, pp28, p38 and p52. Once the samples were thawed, total CD4+ T cells were enriched through positive selection using CD4 magnetic microbeads. The samples came from a separate study whose specific focus was interrogating the CD4+ T cell memory repertoire. Peripheral blood mononuclear cells were isolated and cryopreserved following standard operating procedures; serum was stored at -80 °C. The staining used CD3-PerCP (BW264/56), CD4-APC (RPA-T4), CD45RO-PE (UCHT1) and CD8-Pacific Orange (3B5) antibodies, and Sytox blue was used to exclude non-viable cells.

Comments on this clone: The antigen this receptor binds is unknown. Base-call qualities are not available, and no considerably larger clone is one nucleotide away.

The Quick-DNA Microprep Kit was used to extract genomic DNA from the sorted cells. Amplification of TCRbeta DNA was done with the immunoSEQ hsTCRbeta kit, following the protocol from the manufacturer. TCRbeta libraries were sequenced on an Illumina MiSeq instrument. As for the original processing: Following removal of out-of-frame sequences, 2.2 million or so distinct TCRbeta sequences were retained, with an average of roughly 70,000 per individual. Each individual was scored by the count of fewer than 200 previously reported CMV-associated TCRbeta sequences and the total productive distinct TCRbeta count. A beta-binomial model was reimplemented in Python, and scikit-learn random forests with default parameters were trained on data from the US cohort. Classifier performance on the Belgian cohort was summarized as median AUC with percentile confidence intervals calculated over 10,000 bootstrap iterations. The immuneACCESS repertoire file appears here via TCRdb, limited to in-frame rearrangements. These files lack a portion of the clones; in checked studies, under half of the deficit traces to unresolved V genes, and the cause of the others is not known. The D gene and trimming were derived from the DNA, and the V and J assignments and clone size from that table. This sample has 85,000 to 100,000 clones in its table, and about four fifths of those were observed once. The leading ten clones occupy around 3.6% of the sample.

Sequenced material: memory CD4+ T cells from blood. The TCR was taken from an adult in good health and CMV-seropositive. Rearrangement joined TRBV28 to TRBJ2-7; 7 central nucleotides agree with TRBD1. The bases read TGTGCCACCCGGCGACAGGGTGACTCCTACGAGCAGTACTTC. Its amino acids are CATRRQGDSYEQYF.